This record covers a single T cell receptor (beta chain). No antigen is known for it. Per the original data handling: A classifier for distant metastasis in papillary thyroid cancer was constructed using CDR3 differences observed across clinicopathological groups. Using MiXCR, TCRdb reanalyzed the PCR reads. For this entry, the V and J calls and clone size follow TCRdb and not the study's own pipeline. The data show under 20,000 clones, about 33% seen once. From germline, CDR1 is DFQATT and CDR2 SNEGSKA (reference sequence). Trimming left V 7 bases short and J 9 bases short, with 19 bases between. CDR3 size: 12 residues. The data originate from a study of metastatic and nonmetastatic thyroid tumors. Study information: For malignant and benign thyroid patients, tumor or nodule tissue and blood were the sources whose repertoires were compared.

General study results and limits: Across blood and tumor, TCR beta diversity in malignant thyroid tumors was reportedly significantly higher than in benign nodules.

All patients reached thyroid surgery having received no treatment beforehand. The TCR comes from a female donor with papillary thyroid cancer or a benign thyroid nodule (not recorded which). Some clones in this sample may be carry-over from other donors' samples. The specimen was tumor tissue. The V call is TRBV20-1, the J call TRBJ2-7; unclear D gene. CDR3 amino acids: CSVADPRFGQYF. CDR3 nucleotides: TGCAGTGTTGCGGACCCAAGGTTCGGGCAGTACTTC.